This passage covers 8 T cell receptor beta chains from one sample sequenced in a study of CD8+CD57+ T cells in acquired aplastic anemia. The template used for profiling TCR beta VDJ and CDR3 was genomic DNA. TCRdb reanalysed the reads using MiXCR and keeps one entry per CDR3 protein. The sample includes roughly 150,000 distinct CDR3 sequences, roughly 45% of them seen just once. An expansion of CD8+CD57+ cells by flow cytometry had been shown in patients chosen for sequencing. Sequenced: sorted CD4+, CD8+, or CD8+CD57+ T cells (not recorded which) from PBMCs. All receptors come from a human donor with aplastic anemia.

This clonotype was recorded at least ten times. This chain joins TRBV4-3 and TRBJ2-1; D possibly matches TRBD1 or TRBD2 (5 bases each). Germline CDR1 reads LGHNA; CDR2 reads YSLEER. The CDR3 loop spans 15 amino acids. The ends were cut back, 0 bases at V and 9 bases at J, with 15 bases in the middle. The CDR3 region is CASSQEGRGGSEQFF. DNA for the CDR3: TGCGCCAGCAGCCAAGAAGGTCGTGGGGGTAGTGAGCAGTTCTTC.

The CDR3 protein is CSVDPGTDVYGYTF. The CDR3, as DNA: TGCAGCGTTGATCCGGGAACCGACGTCTATGGCTACACCTTC. The chain is built from TRBV29-1 and TRBJ1-2; D not resolved. In germline, CDR1 is SQVTM, CDR2 ANQGSEA. This CDR3 contains 14 residues. V dropped 3 bases and J dropped 4 bases, with 15 bases sitting between them.

For this clonotype: A read error is possible here, since a much larger clone lies one base away. The rearrangement links TRBV20-1 to TRBJ2-1; 8 positions agree with TRBD2. The CDR3 sequence is 12 residues long. Germline values: CDR1 DFQATT, CDR2 SNEGSKA (reference sequence). The CDR3, as DNA: TGCGGGGGACTAGATGGGAGTGCTGAGCAGTCCTTC. Residues: CGGLDGSAEQSF.

The chain combines TRBV5-6 with TRBJ1-2, with D uncertain. The CDR3 is made up of 11 amino acids. Per germline, CDR1 SGHDT and CDR2 YYEEEE. V was shortened by 4 bases and J by 7 bases, with 8 bases between the two germline ends. CDR3 DNA sequence: TGTGCCAGCAGCCGAGAAGTTGGCTACACCTTC. Encoded protein: CASSREVGYTF.

J is TRBJ1-2 and V is TRBV12-3 or TRBV12-4; D is unresolved. The CDR3 sequence is 12 residues long. The V end lost 3 bases, the J end lost 6 bases, and 8 bases lay between the germline ends. The CDR3 sequence is CASSLTLDGYTF. The CDR3, as DNA: TGTGCCAGCAGTTTGACATTGGATGGCTACACCTTC.

V gene TRBV9 combines with J gene TRBJ2-3; 14 nucleotides match TRBD2. The trim removed 0 bases at V and 3 bases at J, leaving 6 bases unmatched. Germline V gene lookup returns CDR1 SGDLS and CDR2 YYNGEE. This CDR3 has 18 residues. CDR3: CASSVGGTSGSRTDTQYF. The CDR3 coding sequence is TGTGCCAGCAGCGTAGGGGGGACTAGCGGGAGTCGGACAGATACGCAGTATTTT.

This clonotype has only a few counts. This rearrangement joins TRBV19 to TRBJ1-2, with 7 bases that match TRBD1. Germline CDR1 and CDR2: LNHDA and SQIVND (reference sequence). The V segment lost 8 bases and the J segment 8 bases; nucleotides outside the gene matches: 11. This CDR3 spans 13 amino acids. CDR3 amino acids: CASDIGTAEGYTF. CDR3 nucleotides: TGTGCCAGTGACATAGGGACAGCGGAGGGCTACACCTTC.

This clonotype occurred many times. The genes are TRBV7-2 and TRBJ2-1, with 8 bases fitting TRBD2. Losses at the gene ends were 4 bases for V and 6 bases for J; bases not matched to a gene: 11. Per the germline V gene, CDR1 is SGHTA and CDR2 is FQGNSA. The CDR3 length is 16 residues. This CDR3 reads CASSSAGGGPLNEQFF. The CDR3 coding sequence is TGTGCCAGCAGCTCAGCTGGCGGGGGGCCTCTCAATGAGCAGTTCTTC.